These 28 T cell receptor beta chains were all obtained from the same sample, sequenced in a study of blood T cell repertoires in COVID-19. The method was immunoSEQ multiplex PCR; TCRdb's version includes in-frame clones alone and lacks a portion of them. This table has under 150,000 clones, approximately 88% appearing once. Sequencing was carried out using PBMCs or T cells enriched from blood (not recorded which). The receptor source for this set is a woman aged 25 to 39 with acute COVID-19.

This sequence joins TRBV5-1 and TRBJ1-4; 8 bases fit TRBD1. CDR1 and CDR2 from the germline V gene are SGHRS and YFSETQ. After removal of 0 bases from V and 1 base from J, the junction contained 2 bases not matched to a gene. The CDR3 has 16 residues. Here the CDR3 reads CASSLDRGRTNEKLFF. As DNA, the CDR3 is TGCGCCAGCAGCTTGGACAGGGGGAGAACTAATGAAAAACTGTTTTTT.

The J gene is TRBJ1-1, the V gene TRBV5-1, with 8 bases lining up with TRBD1. CDR1 SGHRS and CDR2 YFSETQ come from the germline V gene. The CDR3 extends over 15 amino acids. V shed 0 bases, J shed 7 bases, and the junction held 8 bases outside the gene matches. The CDR3 DNA is TGCGCCAGCAGCTTGGGTAGGACAGGGACGAATGAAGCTTTCTTT. Translation gives CASSLGRTGTNEAFF.

The V and J genes are TRBV18 and TRBJ2-7, with 13 bases identical to TRBD2. The CDR3 consists of 16 residues. V dropped 1 base and J dropped 3; count of bases not matched to a gene: 3. Germline V gene data show CDR1 as KGHSH and CDR2 as LQKENI. CDR3 protein: CASSPRTSGSFYEQYF. The CDR3 region has the DNA TGTGCCAGCTCACCACGGACTAGCGGGAGTTTCTACGAGCAGTACTTC.

This sequence joins TRBV27 and TRBJ2-1; TRBD2 aligns across 7 bases. Trimming removed 5 bases from V and 8 bases from J; junction bases left unmatched: 18. This CDR3 region has 17 residues. Germline-derived CDR1 and CDR2 are MNHEY and SMNVEV (reference sequence). DNA of the CDR3: TGTGCCAGCAGTCCTAAACGTGGCGGGAGTTACTTTCATGAGCAGTTCTTC. It yields the protein CASSPKRGGSYFHEQFF.

The chain couples TRBV29-1 to TRBJ1-1; no reliable D call. The CDR3 is 13 amino acids. CDR1 and CDR2 from the germline V gene are SQVTM and ANQGSEA. V lost 6 bases and J 1 base, leaving 12 bases between the germline ends. The chain's CDR3 is CSVEHNPNTEAFF. CDR3 sequence (DNA): TGCAGCGTCGAACACAACCCGAACACTGAAGCTTTCTTT. Full variable domain (remainder filled in from reference TRBV29-1 and TRBJ1-1): SAVISQKPSRDICQRGTSLTIQCQVDSQVTMMFWYRQQPGQSLTLIATANQGSEATYESGFVIDKFPISRPNLTFSTLTVSNMSPEDSSIYLCSVEHNPNTEAFFGQGTRLTVV.

The chain links TRBV4-1 to TRBJ1-5; 10 nucleotides align to TRBD1. J lost 4 bases, V lost 0 bases, and 3 bases had no gene match. CDR3 length equals 16 residues. In germline, CDR1 is MGHRA, CDR2 YSYEKL. The CDR3 DNA sequence: TGCGCCAGCAGCCAAGAGGGACAGGGGTCTAATCAGCCCCAGCATTTT. It encodes CASSQEGQGSNQPQHF.

This sequence joins TRBV7-2 and TRBJ2-5; 9 positions agree with TRBD2. After removal of 1 base from V and 1 base from J, the junction contained 1 base not matched to a gene. CDR1 is SGHTA and CDR2 is FQGNSA in the germline V gene. This CDR3 is built from 15 residues. The CDR3 loop is CASSLVAGAQETQYF. In nucleotides, the CDR3 is TGTGCCAGCAGCTTAGTAGCGGGAGCCCAAGAGACCCAGTACTTC.

The gene calls are TRBV5-1 and TRBJ2-7, with D perhaps TRBD2 (6 bases). The V gene lost 2 bases and the J gene lost 2 bases, with 11 bases spanning the gap. The germline gives CDR1 SGHRS, CDR2 YFSETQ. The CDR3 contains 14 residues. The CDR3 bases are TGCGCCAGCAGCTTTAGCGGACCAGCCTACGAGCAGTACTTC. It translates to CASSFSGPAYEQYF.

The chain employs TRBV28 and TRBJ1-1, with 8 bases matching TRBD1. This CDR3 spans 16 amino acids. V was pared by 3 bases and J by 0 bases, with 6 bases of the junction left unmatched. Germline CDR1 and CDR2: MDHEN and SYDVKM. CDR3 loop: CASSFGDRTMNTEAFF. The DNA of the CDR3 is TGTGCCAGCAGTTTTGGGGACAGGACCATGAACACTGAAGCTTTCTTT.

The V gene is TRBV7-2, the J gene TRBJ2-5, with D perhaps matching TRBD1 (5 bases). The CDR3 loop spans 13 amino acids. Germline CDR1 and CDR2: SGHTA and FQGNSA. The V and J ends lost 4 bases and 7 bases respectively, with 13 bases between them. CDR3 in amino acids: CASSSGSGGTQYF. CDR3 nucleotides: TGTGCCAGCAGCTCAGGGTCTGGTGGGACCCAGTACTTC.

V gene TRBV29-1 combines with J gene TRBJ2-7; tentative D call: TRBD1 (5 bases). CDR3 length: 12 residues. Trimming left V 4 bases short and J 3 bases short, with 10 bases between. Germline loops: CDR1 SQVTM, CDR2 ANQGSEA. The DNA of the CDR3 is TGCAGCGTTGCCCAGGGCCTCTACGAGCAGTACTTC. Translated: CSVAQGLYEQYF.

This chain connects TRBV7-2 to TRBJ2-1; D is uncertain. Germline V gene data show CDR1 as SGHTA and CDR2 as FQGNSA. The V end lost 6 bases, the J end lost 2 bases, and 11 bases lay between the germline ends. CDR3 size: 14 residues. The CDR3 sequence: CASRIAQPYNEQFF. CDR3 coding DNA: TGTGCCAGCAGGATCGCACAGCCCTACAATGAGCAGTTCTTC. The variable domain in full, completed from reference TRBV7-2 and TRBJ2-1, reads GAGVSQSPSNKVTEKGKDVELRCDPISGHTALYWYRQSLGQGLEFLIYFQGNSAPDKSGLPSDRFSAERTGGSVSTLTIQRTQQEDSAVYLCASRIAQPYNEQFFGPGTRLTVL.

V gene TRBV2 combines with J gene TRBJ2-7, with 7 positions matching TRBD2. The junction had 7 bases not matched to a gene; V was cut back by 7 bases and J by 4 bases. CDR1 is SNHLY, CDR2 FYNNEI, per germline. This CDR3 has 13 amino acids. In DNA, the CDR3 is TGTGCCAGCAAAGGGGACTATTGGTACGAGCAGTACTTC. Amino acid sequence: CASKGDYWYEQYF.

This clone showed up just once. The chain recombines TRBV11-2 with TRBJ2-1; 9 nucleotides align to TRBD1. V lost 4 bases and J lost 4; bases outside the gene matches: 5. Germline CDR1 reads SGHAT; CDR2 reads FQNNGV. The length of the CDR3 is 15 residues. CDR3 in amino acids: CASSWGQGWYNEQFF. Written as DNA, the CDR3 is TGTGCCAGCAGCTGGGGACAGGGCTGGTACAATGAGCAGTTCTTC.

This chain joins TRBV6-2 or TRBV6-3 and TRBJ2-3, with D possibly being TRBD2 (5 bases). Germline CDR1 is MNHEY and CDR2 is SVGEGT. V was clipped by 2 bases and J by 4 bases, with 19 bases between them. This CDR3 spans 17 amino acids. Here the CDR3 reads CASSYEARVAVPDTQYF. CDR3 in DNA: TGTGCCAGCAGTTACGAGGCGAGGGTAGCAGTCCCAGATACGCAGTATTTT.

The gene calls are TRBV6-2 or TRBV6-3 and TRBJ2-5; tentative D call: TRBD1 (7 bases). CDR1 is MNHEY, CDR2 SVGEGT, per germline. V lost 5 bases to trimming and J lost 5 bases, with 18 bases between them. This CDR3 region has 15 residues. CDR3 in amino acids: CASSPQGGALETQYF. The CDR3 bases are TGTGCCAGCAGTCCCCAGGGGGGAGCGCTGGAGACCCAGTACTTC.

This chain links TRBV9 with TRBJ2-5; D gene ambiguous. Trimming took off 0 bases at V and 1 base at J, with 7 bases between the two ends. Germline CDR1 and CDR2: SGDLS and YYNGEE. The CDR3 loop spans 14 amino acids. The CDR3 DNA follows: TGTGCCAGCAGCGTAGGAGCAATCCAAGAGACCCAGTACTTC. Translated, it gives CASSVGAIQETQYF.

The chain combines TRBV12-3 or TRBV12-4 with TRBJ2-3; D is possibly TRBD2 (6 bases). V was trimmed by 5 bases and J by 4 bases, leaving 10 bases between them. The CDR3 spans 13 residues. The CDR3 DNA follows: TGTGCCAGCAGTATCGGGGACTCAGATACGCAGTATTTT. Its protein is CASSIGDSDTQYF.

The genes are TRBV28 and TRBJ2-3; D unclear. Per the germline V gene, CDR1 is MDHEN and CDR2 is SYDVKM. The CDR3 is 14 residues long. Deletions cut 5 bases from V and 0 bases from J, with 9 bases between. Here the CDR3 DNA reads TGTGCCAGCAGTCCCGACTTCAGCACAGATACGCAGTATTTT. Its translation is CASSPDFSTDTQYF.

The V call is TRBV7-2, the J call TRBJ1-3; D may be TRBD1 (5 bases). In germline, CDR1 is SGHTA, CDR2 FQGNSA. V was pared by 5 bases and J by 4 bases, with 24 bases between. The CDR3 consists of 18 residues. The CDR3 is CASSPYGPQGVGGNTIYF. The CDR3, as DNA: TGTGCCAGCAGCCCCTATGGACCCCAGGGCGTGGGAGGAAACACCATATATTTT.

V and J are TRBV19 and TRBJ2-1, with D unclear. V was shortened by 7 bases and J by 0 bases, with 10 bases between the two germline ends. There are 14 residues in the CDR3. Per the germline V gene, CDR1 is LNHDA and CDR2 is SQIVND (reference sequence). DNA for the CDR3: TGTGCCAGTAATGCCCCGAGCTCCTACAATGAGCAGTTCTTC. It specifies CASNAPSSYNEQFF.

The table lists this clone with a few counts. The chain carries TRBV10-1 and TRBJ1-3; tentatively, D is TRBD1 (5 bases). Germline CDR1 is WNHNN and CDR2 is SYGVQD (reference sequence). V dropped 6 bases and J dropped 0 bases, with 21 bases sitting between them. There are 18 residues in the CDR3. Here the CDR3 reads CASSTGNGARSSGNTIYF. CDR3 in DNA: TGCGCCAGCAGCACTGGGAATGGGGCCCGGAGCTCTGGAAACACCATATATTTT.

The gene calls are TRBV6-2 or TRBV6-3 and TRBJ2-5, with TRBD1 matching over 7 bases. This CDR3 contains 15 residues. Trimming took 6 bases from V and 5 from J; bases not matched to a gene: 12. Germline V gene sequence: CDR1 MNHEY, CDR2 SVGEGT. CDR3: CASSRRQGSDETQYF. The CDR3 nucleotides are TGTGCCAGCAGCCGCCGACAGGGATCCGATGAGACCCAGTACTTC.

CDR3 in DNA: TGTGCCTGGAGTGTCGTAGCGGGAGCGTTGGCAGATACGCAGTATTTT. Translating gives CAWSVVAGALADTQYF. The chain employs TRBV30 and TRBJ2-3; 9 nucleotides match TRBD2. The CDR3 totals 16 residues. From germline, CDR1 is GTSNPN and CDR2 SVGIG (reference sequence). V shed 0 bases and J 4 bases; nucleotides not matched to a gene: 8.

Regarding this clone: Mismatch with germline at one junction end may stem from a read error. The V call is TRBV7-7, the J call TRBJ2-1; 8 bases line up with TRBD1. This CDR3 comprises 14 residues. CDR1 and CDR2 (germline): SSHAT, FNYEAQ (reference sequence). The CDR3 nucleotides read TGTGCTAGCAGCCCGGGACAGGCAAACAATGAGCAGTTCTTC. This gives the protein CASSPGQANNEQFF. Looking up the rest from reference TRBV7-7 and TRBJ2-1 gives the full variable domain: GAGVSQSPRYKVTKRGQDVTLRCDPISSHATLYWYQQALGQGPEFLTYFNYEAQPDKSGLPSDRFSAERPEGSISTLTIQRTEQRDSAMYRCASSPGQANNEQFFGPGTRLTVL.

This clone occurred once. CDR3 sequence: CASSYQRNGYEQYF. CDR3 DNA: TGTGCCAGCAGTTACCAACGAAACGGCTACGAGCAGTACTTC. V is TRBV6-5 and J is TRBJ2-7; D gene ambiguous. CDR3 length equals 14 residues. V dropped 2 bases and J dropped 3 bases, with 11 bases sitting between them. Germline-derived CDR1 and CDR2 are MNHEY and SVGAGI.

The J gene is TRBJ1-3, the V gene TRBV6-5; D gene unclear. Trimming pared 2 bases from V and 7 bases from J, leaving 9 bases between. The CDR3 runs 13 residues. Germline CDR1 reads MNHEY; CDR2 reads SVGAGI. DNA of the CDR3: TGTGCCAGCAGTTACGGCGGTAGCAACACCATATATTTT. It is translated as CASSYGGSNTIYF.

This rearrangement joins TRBV5-4 to TRBJ1-4, with D perhaps matching TRBD1 (6 bases). The CDR3 contains 16 residues. V dropped 3 bases and J dropped 3 bases, with 15 bases sitting between them. Germline V lookup: CDR1 SGHNT, CDR2 YYREEE (reference sequence). The CDR3 loop reads CASSWDKSRANEKLFF. CDR3 nucleotides: TGTGCCAGCAGCTGGGACAAAAGCAGGGCTAATGAAAAACTGTTTTTT.